This TCR beta chain was captured by sequencing in a study of identical twins. Study-wide results and limits: One should note that invariant MAIT and iNKT cells could partly confound zero-insertion analyses. Weaker excess twin sharing was observed in beta out-of-frame sequences.

Unmatched junction bases numbered 9, after V lost 4 bases and J lost 0 bases. This CDR3 has 19 residues. CDR1 and CDR2 (germline): LGHNA, YNFKEQ. With respect to this clonotype: The antigen is unknown.

TCRdb reprocessed the 5' RACE reads with MiXCR, giving one entry per CDR3 protein. Here the sample spans around 340,000 distinct CDR3 sequences, approximately 13% being singletons. These data also featured in a second study, about yellow fever vaccine responses in identical twins.

J is TRBJ2-5 and V is TRBV4-2; 15 nucleotides agree with TRBD2. The sequence was obtained from a woman in her late teens or twenties in good health. Sequenced input: CD8+ T cells sorted from blood. CDR3 residues: CASSLPPGTSGRNQETQYF. For the CDR3, the DNA is TGTGCCAGCAGCCTGCCGCCCGGGACTAGCGGGAGGAACCAAGAGACCCAGTACTTC.